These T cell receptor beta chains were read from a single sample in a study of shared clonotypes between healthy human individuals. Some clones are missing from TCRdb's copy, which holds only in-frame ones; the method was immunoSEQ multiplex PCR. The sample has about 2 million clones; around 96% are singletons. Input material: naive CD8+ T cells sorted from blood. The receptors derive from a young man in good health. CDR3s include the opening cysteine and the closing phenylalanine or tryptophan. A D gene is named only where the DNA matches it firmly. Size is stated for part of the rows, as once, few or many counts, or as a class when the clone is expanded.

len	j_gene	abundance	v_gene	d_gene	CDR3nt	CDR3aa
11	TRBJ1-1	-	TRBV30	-	TGTGCCTGGAGTTATGACACTGAAGCTTTCTTT	CAWSYDTEAFF
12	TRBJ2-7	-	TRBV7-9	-	TGTGCCAGCAGCTTGCCCGACTACGAGCAGTACTTC	CASSLPDYEQYF
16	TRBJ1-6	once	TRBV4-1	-	TGCGCCAGCAGCCAAGGAATCTGGGGGGCTGGTTCACCCCTCCACTTT	CASSQGIWGAGSPLHF
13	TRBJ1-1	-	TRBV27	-	TGTGCCAGCAGTCAAACAGGGTACAGTGAAGCTTTCTTT	CASSQTGYSEAFF
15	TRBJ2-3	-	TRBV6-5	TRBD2	TGTGCCAGCAGCTCCACTAGCGGGCCTGGAGATACGCAGTATTTT	CASSSTSGPGDTQYF
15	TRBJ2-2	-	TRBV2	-	TGTGCCAGCAGGGCACAGATTTCCAACACCGGGGAGCTGTTTTTT	CASRAQISNTGELFF
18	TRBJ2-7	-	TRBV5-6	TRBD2	TGTGCCAGCAGCTTGTACGGGACTAGCGGGAGAATGAGTTACGAGCAGTACTTC	CASSLYGTSGRMSYEQYF
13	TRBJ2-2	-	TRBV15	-	TGTGCCACCAGCGAGACAGGCACCGGGGAGCTGTTTTTT	CATSETGTGELFF
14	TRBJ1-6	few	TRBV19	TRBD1	TGTGCCAGTACTGTGACAGGGACTAATTCACCCCTCCACTTT	CASTVTGTNSPLHF
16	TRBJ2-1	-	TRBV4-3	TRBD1	TGCGCCAGCAGCACGGGGACAGGGGGCTGGATGAATGAGCAGTTCTTC	CASSTGTGGWMNEQFF
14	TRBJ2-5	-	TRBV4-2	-	TGTGCCAGCAGCCAAGTTGGGGAACAAGAGACCCAGTACTTC	CASSQVGEQETQYF
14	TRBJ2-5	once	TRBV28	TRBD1	TGTGCCAGCAGGGCTAGGACAGGGGAAGAGACCCAGTACTTC	CASRARTGEETQYF
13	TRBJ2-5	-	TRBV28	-	TGTGCCAGCAGTTTAGACAGCGAAGAGACCCAGTACTTC	CASSLDSEETQYF
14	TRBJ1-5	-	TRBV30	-	TGTGCCTGGAGTGAAACCTATAGCAATCAGCCCCAGCATTTT	CAWSETYSNQPQHF
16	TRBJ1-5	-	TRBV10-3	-	TGTGCCATCAGTCAGATGGACCAGGCGGGCAATCAGCCCCAGCATTTT	CAISQMDQAGNQPQHF